The 2 T cell receptor beta chains given below trace back to one sample, sequenced in a study of beta chain features in type 1 diabetes. Of the isolated RNA, all was reverse transcribed, and so the sequenced material was expressed TCRB transcripts. TCRdb keeps only in-frame clones here, not all; method: immunoSEQ multiplex PCR. The sample lists approximately 140,000 clones, 40% to 60% occurring once. The sequenced sample consisted of Tregs from blood. The receptor set was obtained from a young man in good health.

This chain links TRBV14 with TRBJ1-2, with 11 bases that match TRBD1. Germline trimming cut 5 bases from V and 8 bases from J; bases unmatched to any gene: 10. Germline CDR1 SGHDN, CDR2 FVKESK. The CDR3 extends over 15 amino acids. The CDR3 loop is CASSAWTGGQGGYTF. For the CDR3, the DNA is TGTGCCAGCAGCGCGTGGACAGGGGGCCAAGGAGGCTACACCTTC.

The chain joins TRBV14 to TRBJ2-3; no firm D call. Germline CDR1 SGHDN, CDR2 FVKESK. Trimming shortened V by 5 bases and J by 3 bases, and 12 bases separated the two germline ends. The CDR3 consists of 14 residues. The CDR3 loop is CASSRGLRTDTQYF. The DNA of the CDR3 is TGTGCCAGCAGCAGAGGTTTGCGGACAGATACGCAGTATTTT.